These T cell receptor beta chains were read from a single sample in a study of vaccination and CD4 T cells after COVID-19. Their recognized antigens are unknown. TCRdb analysed the PCR reads with MiXCR anew, one entry per CDR3 protein. The sample yields 7,500 to 8,000 distinct CDR3 sequences, under 60% seen once. Material: CD4+ T cells from blood, cultured in vitro. Source of these receptors: a human donor in good health. CDR3s include the opening cysteine and the closing phenylalanine or tryptophan. Fields, in order: clone size, D gene, J gene, V gene, CDR3 protein, CDR3 DNA. The D gene is left open where the match is weak. Size is stated for part of the rows, as once, few or many counts, or as a class when the clone is expanded.

>.|TRBD1|TRBJ1-1|TRBV6-1
CASNPGQGVSTEAFF
TGTGCCAGTAACCCGGGACAGGGGGTGAGCACTGAAGCTTTCTTT
>.|TRBD2|TRBJ2-2|TRBV7-7
CASSGGITGELFF
TGTGCCAGCTCGGGGGGAATCACCGGGGAGCTGTTTTTT
>.|TRBD2|TRBJ2-7|TRBV7-2
CASSPDIAGLVYERYF
TGTGCCAGCAGCCCCGACATAGCGGGGCTCGTTTACGAGCGGTACTTC
>.|.|TRBJ1-1|TRBV2
CASTTQGATGEAFF
TGTGCCAGCACCACCCAGGGCGCAACGGGTGAAGCTTTCTTT
>.|TRBD1|TRBJ2-1|TRBV6-5
CASSSPPGQPYNEQFF
TGTGCCAGCAGTTCTCCACCGGGACAGCCTTACAATGAGCAGTTCTTC
>.|.|TRBJ2-2|TRBV7-2
CASNEGSGGTGELFF
TGTGCCAGCAACGAGGGGTCCGGGGGCACCGGGGAGCTGTTTTTT
>.|TRBD1|TRBJ2-2|TRBV27
CASSSRDRVYTGGLFF
TGTGCCAGCAGTTCACGGGACAGGGTGTACACCGGGGGGCTGTTTTTT
>.|.|TRBJ2-4|TRBV6-1
CVSSEVRTGLKNIQYF
TGTGTCAGCAGTGAAGTCCGGACCGGGTTGAAAAACATTCAGTACTTC
>.|TRBD1|TRBJ1-2|TRBV7-2
CASSLEQGAGYGYTF
TGTGCCAGCAGCTTAGAACAGGGGGCAGGCTATGGCTACACCTTC
>few|.|TRBJ1-5|TRBV19
CASSIEPGDQPQHF
TGTGCCAGTAGTATAGAGCCAGGGGACCAGCCCCAGCATTTT
>few|.|TRBJ2-3|TRBV20-1
CSAGVLADTQYF
TGCAGTGCTGGGGTACTAGCAGATACGCAGTATTTT
>.|.|TRBJ2-7|TRBV6-2/TRBV6-3
CASKLGEYEQYF
TGTGCCAGCAAATTGGGTGAATACGAGCAGTACTTC
>once|TRBD2|TRBJ2-5|TRBV20-1
CSASGLAGETQYF
TGCAGTGCTAGCGGACTAGCGGGAGAGACCCAGTACTTC
>.|TRBD2|TRBJ2-3|TRBV11-3
CASSLSGSTDTQYF
TGTGCCAGCAGTCTTAGCGGGAGCACAGATACGCAGTATTTT
>.|TRBD1|TRBJ2-4|TRBV5-1
CASSLRTGGAKNIQCF
TGCGCCAGCAGCTTGAGGACAGGGGGGGCCAAAAACATTCAGTGCTTC
>few|.|TRBJ2-7|TRBV23-1
CASSQSGSGEYEQYF
TGCGCCAGCAGTCAATCGGGTTCAGGAGAATACGAGCAGTACTTC
>.|.|TRBJ2-7|TRBV6-1
CASSPARQLYEQYF
TGTGCCAGCAGCCCTGCCAGGCAACTCTACGAGCAGTACTTC
>.|TRBD2|TRBJ2-5|TRBV5-1
CASSSGLARETQYF
TGCGCCAGCAGCTCGGGACTAGCTCGGGAGACCCAGTACTTC
>.|TRBD1|TRBJ1-2|TRBV5-1
CASSWGQGDGYGYTF
TGCGCCAGCAGCTGGGGACAGGGGGATGGCTATGGCTACACCTTC
>.|TRBD2|TRBJ2-5|TRBV6-1
CASKASGGETQYF
TGTGCCAGCAAGGCTAGCGGCGGGGAGACCCAGTACTTC
>.|TRBD1|TRBJ2-7|TRBV10-3
CAISGDRGGYEQYF
TGTGCCATCAGTGGGGACAGGGGGGGTTACGAGCAGTACTTC
>once|.|TRBJ1-2|TRBV14
CAIGRRRDGYTF
TGTGCCATCGGTCGCAGGAGGGATGGCTACACCTTC
>.|.|TRBJ1-5|TRBV16
CASSQEGLQPQHF
TGTGCCAGTAGCCAAGAGGGGCTTCAGCCCCAGCATTTT
>.|.|TRBJ1-5|TRBV7-2
CASSLAGAGQPQHF
TGCGCCAGCAGCTTGGCAGGGGCAGGTCAGCCCCAGCATTTT
>.|TRBD2|TRBJ2-7|TRBV4-1
CASSQALTSGLSYEQYF
TGCGCCAGCAGCCAAGCTCTGACTAGCGGGCTCTCCTACGAGCAGTACTTC
>.|.|TRBJ1-1|TRBV20-1
CSARAGRNTEAFF
TGCAGTGCTAGAGCTGGCAGGAACACTGAAGCTTTCTTT
>.|.|TRBJ2-7|TRBV4-1
CASSQGPGTYEQYF
TGCGCCAGCAGCCAAGGTCCGGGGACCTACGAGCAGTACTTC
>.|.|TRBJ1-5|TRBV28
CASSLGGVQPQHF
TGTGCCAGCAGTTTAGGGGGGGTTCAACCCCAGCATTTT
>.|TRBD2|TRBJ2-1|TRBV28
CASSSWRGGYEQFF
TGTGCCAGCAGTTCGTGGCGGGGGGGTTATGAGCAGTTCTTC
>.|.|TRBJ1-5|TRBV2
CASTLRHYNQPQHF
TGTGCCAGCACCCTTCGGCACTACAATCAGCCCCAGCATTTT
>.|.|TRBJ2-1|TRBV12-3/TRBV12-4
CASSPVAGLSDEQFF
TGTGCCAGCAGCCCGGTGGCGGGACTGAGCGATGAGCAGTTCTTC
>few|TRBD1|TRBJ1-2|TRBV20-1
CSASPDRESYGYTF
TGCAGTGCTTCCCCCGACAGGGAGTCCTATGGCTACACCTTC
>.|TRBD1|TRBJ1-2|TRBV6-1
CASSTQSGQGQYGYTF
TGTGCCAGCAGCACCCAGTCGGGACAGGGCCAATATGGCTACACCTTC
>.|.|TRBJ2-3|TRBV6-1
CASRTGGGRTDTQYF
TGTGCCAGCAGGACAGGCGGGGGCCGCACAGATACGCAGTATTTT
>.|.|TRBJ2-7|TRBV27
CASRPRSRSGSEYF
TGTGCCAGCAGGCCAAGATCGCGAAGCGGTTCAGAGTACTTC
>large|TRBD1|TRBJ1-6|TRBV28
CASSRTGGNSPLHF
TGTGCCAGCAGTCGGACAGGGGGTAATTCACCCCTCCACTTT
>.|.|TRBJ2-2|TRBV28
CASSLFLDTGELFF
TGTGCCAGCAGTTTATTTTTGGACACCGGGGAGCTGTTTTTT